This TCR beta chain was captured in a study of T cells in Graves' hyperthyroidism and ophthalmopathy. Patients showing uncontrolled infection, other autoimmune disease, pregnancy or lactation were ineligible. Study observations and caveats: Through a model of 13 V-J features, ophthalmopathy was separated from stable hyperthyroidism.

TCR beta CDR3 sequences were amplified from RNA transcripts. An initial round of RT-PCR targeting the TCR CDR3 relied on the HTBI primer set. One entry per CDR3 protein results from TCRdb running MiXCR on the multiplex PCR reads. The sample shows roughly 700,000 distinct CDR3 sequences, approximately 14% of them seen only once. This clonotype was detected many times. The antigen is unknown. The origin of this receptor is a woman in her late teens or twenties with Graves' hyperthyroidism. Material for sequencing was blood.

CDR3 sequence (DNA): TGTGCCAGCAGCTCTCCGAATTACGAGCAGTACTTC. Translation: CASSSPNYEQYF. The chain couples TRBV7-6 to TRBJ2-7; D is unresolved. V was shortened by 4 bases and J by 4 bases, with 8 bases between the two germline ends. This CDR3 has 12 amino acids. From germline, CDR1 is SGHVS and CDR2 FNYEAQ.